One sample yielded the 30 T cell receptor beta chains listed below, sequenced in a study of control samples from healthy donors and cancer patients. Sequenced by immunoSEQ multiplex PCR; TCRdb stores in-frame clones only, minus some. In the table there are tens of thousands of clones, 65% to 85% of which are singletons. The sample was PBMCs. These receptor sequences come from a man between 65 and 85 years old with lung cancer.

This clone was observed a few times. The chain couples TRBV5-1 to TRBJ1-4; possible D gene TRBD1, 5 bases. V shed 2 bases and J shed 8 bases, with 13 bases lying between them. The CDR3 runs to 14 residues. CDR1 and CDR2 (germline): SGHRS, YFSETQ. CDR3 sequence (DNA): TGCGCCAGCAGCTTCGGGGGGGAAGGAGAAAAACTGTTTTTT. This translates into CASSFGGEGEKLFF.

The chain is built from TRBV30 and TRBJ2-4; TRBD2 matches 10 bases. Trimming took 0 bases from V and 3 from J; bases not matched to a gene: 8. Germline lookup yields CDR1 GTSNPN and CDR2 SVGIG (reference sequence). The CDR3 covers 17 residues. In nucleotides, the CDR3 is TGTGCCTGGAGTGTAAGGGCTAGCGGGGGAGGCAAAAACATTCAGTACTTC. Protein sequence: CAWSVRASGGGKNIQYF.

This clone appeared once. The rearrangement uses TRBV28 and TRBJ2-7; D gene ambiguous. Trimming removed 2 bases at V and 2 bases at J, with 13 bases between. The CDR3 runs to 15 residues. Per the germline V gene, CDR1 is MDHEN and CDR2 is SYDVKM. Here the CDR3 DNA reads TGTGCCAGCAGTTTAGCGGTATCGGGCCCCTACGAGCAGTACTTC. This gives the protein CASSLAVSGPYEQYF.

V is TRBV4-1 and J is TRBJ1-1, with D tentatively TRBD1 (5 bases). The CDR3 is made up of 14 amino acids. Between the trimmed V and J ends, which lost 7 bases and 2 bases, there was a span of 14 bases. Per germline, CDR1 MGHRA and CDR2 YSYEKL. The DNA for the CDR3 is TGCGCCAGCACCCTGGGGACCCTTAACACTGAAGCTTTCTTT. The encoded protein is CASTLGTLNTEAFF.

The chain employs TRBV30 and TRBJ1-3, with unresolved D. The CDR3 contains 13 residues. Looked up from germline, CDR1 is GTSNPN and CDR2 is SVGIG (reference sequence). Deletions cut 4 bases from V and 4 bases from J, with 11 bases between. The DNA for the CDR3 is TGTGCCTGGACGTATAGTGGAGGAAACACCATATATTTT. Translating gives CAWTYSGGNTIYF.

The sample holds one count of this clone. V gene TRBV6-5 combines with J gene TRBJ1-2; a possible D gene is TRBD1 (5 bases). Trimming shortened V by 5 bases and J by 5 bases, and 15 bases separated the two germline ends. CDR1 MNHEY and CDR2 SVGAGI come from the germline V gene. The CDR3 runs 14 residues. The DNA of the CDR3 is TGTGCCAGCAGTCCCTCCCGACAGCCGTATGGCTACACCTTC. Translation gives CASSPSRQPYGYTF.

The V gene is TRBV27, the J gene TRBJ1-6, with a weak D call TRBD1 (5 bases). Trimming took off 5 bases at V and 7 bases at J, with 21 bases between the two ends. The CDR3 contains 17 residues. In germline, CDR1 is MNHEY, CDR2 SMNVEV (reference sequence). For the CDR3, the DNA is TGTGCCAGCAGTACCAGGCACATAGGGACGACGAATTCACCCCTCCACTTT. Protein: CASSTRHIGTTNSPLHF.

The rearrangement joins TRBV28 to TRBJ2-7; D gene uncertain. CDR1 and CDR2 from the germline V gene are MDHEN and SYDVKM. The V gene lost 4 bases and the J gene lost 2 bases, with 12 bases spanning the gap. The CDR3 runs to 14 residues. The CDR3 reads CASSSTNTAYEQYF. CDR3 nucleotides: TGTGCCAGCAGTTCGACCAACACCGCCTACGAGCAGTACTTC. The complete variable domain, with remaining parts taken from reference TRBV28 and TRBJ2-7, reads DVKVTQSSRYLVKRTGEKVFLECVQDMDHENMFWYRQDPGLGLRLIYFSYDVKMKEKGDIPEGYSVSREKKERFSLILESASTNQTSMYLCASSSTNTAYEQYFGPGTRLTVT.

This chain's CDR3 is CASSPYAGSSYNEQFF. Here the CDR3 DNA reads TGTGCCAGCAGTCCCTATGCGGGGAGCTCCTACAATGAGCAGTTCTTC. V usage is TRBV27 and J usage is TRBJ2-1; a weak D match, TRBD2 (6 bases). The CDR3 loop spans 16 amino acids. With 5 bases removed from V and 0 bases from J, the gap between germline ends came to 14 bases. Germline values: CDR1 MNHEY, CDR2 SMNVEV (reference sequence).

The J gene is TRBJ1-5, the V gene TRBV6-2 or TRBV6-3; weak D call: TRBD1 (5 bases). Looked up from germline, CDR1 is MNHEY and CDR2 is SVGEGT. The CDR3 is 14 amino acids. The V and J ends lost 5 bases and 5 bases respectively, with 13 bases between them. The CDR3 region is CASSTRDGYQPQHF. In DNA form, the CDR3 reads TGTGCCAGCAGTACACGGGACGGCTATCAGCCCCAGCATTTT.

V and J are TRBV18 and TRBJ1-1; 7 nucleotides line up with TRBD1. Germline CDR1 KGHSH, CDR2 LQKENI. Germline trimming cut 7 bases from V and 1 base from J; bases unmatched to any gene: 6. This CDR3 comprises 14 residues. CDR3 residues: CASCTGARNTEAFF. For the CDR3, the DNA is TGTGCCAGCTGCACAGGGGCCCGGAACACTGAAGCTTTCTTT.

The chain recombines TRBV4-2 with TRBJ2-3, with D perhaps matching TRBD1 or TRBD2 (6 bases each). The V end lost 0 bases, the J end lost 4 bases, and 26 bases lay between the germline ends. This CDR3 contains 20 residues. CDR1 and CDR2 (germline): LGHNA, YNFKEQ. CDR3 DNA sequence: TGTGCCAGCAGCCAAGATATCGCCGTCTACGACGGGGGCCCTCCAGATACGCAGTATTTT. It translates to CASSQDIAVYDGGPPDTQYF.

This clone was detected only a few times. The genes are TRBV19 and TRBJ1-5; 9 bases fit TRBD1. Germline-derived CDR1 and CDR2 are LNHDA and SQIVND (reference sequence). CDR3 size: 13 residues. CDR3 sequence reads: CASDRGVNQPQHF. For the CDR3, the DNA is TGTGCTTCGGACAGGGGAGTCAATCAGCCCCAGCATTTT.

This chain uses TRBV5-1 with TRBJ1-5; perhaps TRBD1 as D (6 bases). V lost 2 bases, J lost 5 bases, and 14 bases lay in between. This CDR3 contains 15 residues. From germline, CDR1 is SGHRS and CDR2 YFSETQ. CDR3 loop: CASSLGAGGDQPQHF. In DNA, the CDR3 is TGCGCCAGCAGCTTAGGGGCGGGGGGCGATCAGCCCCAGCATTTT.

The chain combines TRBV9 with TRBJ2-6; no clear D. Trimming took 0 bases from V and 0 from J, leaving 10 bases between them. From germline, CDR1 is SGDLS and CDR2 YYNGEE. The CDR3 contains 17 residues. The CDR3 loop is CASSVEAFLSGANVLTF. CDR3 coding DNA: TGTGCCAGCAGCGTAGAAGCTTTTCTCTCTGGGGCCAACGTCCTGACTTTC.

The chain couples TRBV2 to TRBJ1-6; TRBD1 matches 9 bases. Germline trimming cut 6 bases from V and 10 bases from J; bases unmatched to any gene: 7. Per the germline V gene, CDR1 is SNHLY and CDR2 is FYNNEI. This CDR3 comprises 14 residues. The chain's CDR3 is CASRGQGGKSPLHF. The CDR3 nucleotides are TGTGCCAGCAGGGGACAGGGCGGTAAATCACCCCTCCACTTT.

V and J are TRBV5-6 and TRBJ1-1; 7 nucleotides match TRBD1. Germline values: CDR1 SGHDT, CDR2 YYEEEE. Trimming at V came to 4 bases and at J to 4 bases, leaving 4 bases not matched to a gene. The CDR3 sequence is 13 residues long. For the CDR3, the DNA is TGTGCCAGCAGCGCAGGGACAGCCACTGAAGCTTTCTTT. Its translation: CASSAGTATEAFF.

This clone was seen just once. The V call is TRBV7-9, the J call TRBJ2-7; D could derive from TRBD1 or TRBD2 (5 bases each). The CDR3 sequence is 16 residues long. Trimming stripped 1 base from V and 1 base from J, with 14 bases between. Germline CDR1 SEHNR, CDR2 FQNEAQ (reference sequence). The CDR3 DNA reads TGTGCCAGCAGCTTAGGGCTGTCGGGGCGATCCTACGAGCAGTACTTC. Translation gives CASSLGLSGRSYEQYF.

The CDR3 is CASSLATATYEQYF. DNA for the CDR3: TGTGCCAGCAGCTTGGCGACGGCGACCTACGAGCAGTACTTC. The chain has TRBV11-2 and TRBJ2-7, with D uncertain. CDR3 length: 14 amino acids. The germline CDR1 and CDR2 sequences are SGHAT and FQNNGV. V lost 3 bases to trimming and J lost 2 bases, with 11 bases between them. Based on the CDR3 plus reference TRBV11-2 and TRBJ2-7, the full variable domain is EAGVAQSPRYKIIEKRQSVAFWCNPISGHATLYWYQQILGQGPKLLIQFQNNGVVDDSQLPKDRFSAERLKGVDSTLKIQPAKLEDSAVYLCASSLATATYEQYFGPGTRLTVT.

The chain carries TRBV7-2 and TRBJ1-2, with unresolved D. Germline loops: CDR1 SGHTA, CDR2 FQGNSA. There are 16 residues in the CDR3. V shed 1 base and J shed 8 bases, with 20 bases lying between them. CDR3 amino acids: CASSLGGPVRRGGYTF. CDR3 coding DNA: TGTGCCAGCAGCTTAGGCGGGCCGGTCCGTAGAGGAGGCTACACCTTC.

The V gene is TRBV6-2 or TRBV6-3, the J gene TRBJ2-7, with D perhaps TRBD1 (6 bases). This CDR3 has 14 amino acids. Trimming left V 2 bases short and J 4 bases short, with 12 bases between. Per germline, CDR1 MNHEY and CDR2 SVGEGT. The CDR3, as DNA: TGTGCCAGCAGTTACGGCAGGGGTGGGTACGAGCAGTACTTC. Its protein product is CASSYGRGGYEQYF.

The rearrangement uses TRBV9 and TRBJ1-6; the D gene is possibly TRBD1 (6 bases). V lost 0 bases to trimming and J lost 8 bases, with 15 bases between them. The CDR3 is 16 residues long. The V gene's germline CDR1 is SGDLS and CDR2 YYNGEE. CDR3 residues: CASSVGMGGRDSPLHF. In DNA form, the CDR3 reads TGTGCCAGCAGCGTAGGAATGGGGGGGCGGGATTCACCCCTCCACTTT. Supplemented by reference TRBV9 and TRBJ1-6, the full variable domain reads DSGVTQTPKHLITATGQRVTLRCSPRSGDLSVYWYQQSLDQGLQFLIQYYNGEERAKGNILERFSAQQFPDLHSELNLSSLELGDSALYFCASSVGMGGRDSPLHFGNGTRLTVT.

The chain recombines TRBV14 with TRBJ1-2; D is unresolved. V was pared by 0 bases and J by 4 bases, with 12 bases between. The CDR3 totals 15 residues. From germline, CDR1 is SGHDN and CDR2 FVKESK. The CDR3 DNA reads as TGTGCCAGCAGCCAAGAAGGCGCACTATCCTATGGCTACACCTTC. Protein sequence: CASSQEGALSYGYTF.

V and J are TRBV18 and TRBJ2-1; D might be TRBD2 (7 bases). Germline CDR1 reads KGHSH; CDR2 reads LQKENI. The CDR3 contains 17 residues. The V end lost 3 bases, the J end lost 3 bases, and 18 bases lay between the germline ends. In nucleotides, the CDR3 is TGTGCCAGCTCACCCTCTCGGGGGGACACTAACTACAATGAGCAGTTCTTC. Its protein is CASSPSRGDTNYNEQFF.

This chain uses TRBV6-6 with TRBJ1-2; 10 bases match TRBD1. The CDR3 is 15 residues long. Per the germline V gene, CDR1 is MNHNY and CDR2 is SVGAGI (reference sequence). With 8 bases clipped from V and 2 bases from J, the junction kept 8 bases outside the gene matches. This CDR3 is CASEDRQGANYGYTF. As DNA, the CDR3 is TGTGCCAGCGAAGATCGACAGGGGGCGAACTATGGCTACACCTTC.

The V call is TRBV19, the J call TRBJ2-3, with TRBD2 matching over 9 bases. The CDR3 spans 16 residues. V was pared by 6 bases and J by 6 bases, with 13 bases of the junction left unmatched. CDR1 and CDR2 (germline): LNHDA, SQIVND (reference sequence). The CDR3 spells CASSLGASGVSDTQYF. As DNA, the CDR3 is TGTGCCAGTAGCCTTGGGGCTAGCGGGGTTTCGGATACGCAGTATTTT.

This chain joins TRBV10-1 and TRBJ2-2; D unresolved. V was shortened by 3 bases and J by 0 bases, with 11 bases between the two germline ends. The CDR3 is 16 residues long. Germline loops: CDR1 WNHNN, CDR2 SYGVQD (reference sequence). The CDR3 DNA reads TGCGCCAGCAGTGACACGGGCGCTTCGAACACCGGGGAGCTGTTTTTT. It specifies CASSDTGASNTGELFF.

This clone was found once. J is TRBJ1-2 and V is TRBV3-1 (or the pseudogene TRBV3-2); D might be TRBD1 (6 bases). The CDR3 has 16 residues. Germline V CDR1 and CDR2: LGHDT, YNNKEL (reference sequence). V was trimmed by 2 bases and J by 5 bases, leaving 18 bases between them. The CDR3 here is CASSQSTGLSQYGYTF. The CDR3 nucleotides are TGTGCCAGCAGCCAATCTACAGGGCTCTCTCAGTATGGCTACACCTTC.

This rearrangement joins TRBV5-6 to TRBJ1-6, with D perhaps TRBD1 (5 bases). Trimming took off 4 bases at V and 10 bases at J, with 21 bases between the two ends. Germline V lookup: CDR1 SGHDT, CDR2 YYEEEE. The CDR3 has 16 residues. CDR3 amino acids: CASSPTRAVSRSPLHF. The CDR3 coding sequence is TGTGCCAGCAGCCCCACCAGGGCAGTTTCACGGTCACCCCTCCACTTT.

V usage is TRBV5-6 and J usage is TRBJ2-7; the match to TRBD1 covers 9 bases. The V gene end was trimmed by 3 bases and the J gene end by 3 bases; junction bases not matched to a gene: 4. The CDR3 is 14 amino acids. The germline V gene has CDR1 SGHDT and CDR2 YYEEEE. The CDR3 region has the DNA TGTGCCAGCAGCTACGGGGGACAGGGCTACGAGCAGTACTTC. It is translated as CASSYGGQGYEQYF.